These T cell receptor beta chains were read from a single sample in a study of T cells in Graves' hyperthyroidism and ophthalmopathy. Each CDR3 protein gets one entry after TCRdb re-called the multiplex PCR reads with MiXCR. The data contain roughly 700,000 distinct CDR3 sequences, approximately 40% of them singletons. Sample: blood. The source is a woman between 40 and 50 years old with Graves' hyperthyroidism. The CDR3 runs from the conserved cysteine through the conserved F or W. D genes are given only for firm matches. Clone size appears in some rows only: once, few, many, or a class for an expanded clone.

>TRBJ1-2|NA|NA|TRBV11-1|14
CASRRGRNNYGYTF
TGTGCCAGCAGGCGGGGACGAAATAACTATGGCTACACCTTC
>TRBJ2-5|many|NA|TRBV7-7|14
CASSLPGPGETQYF
TGTGCTAGCAGCTTACCCGGGCCGGGAGAGACCCAGTACTTC
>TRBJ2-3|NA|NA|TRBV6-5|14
CASSTTRSTDTQYF
TGTGCCAGCAGCACGACAAGAAGCACAGATACGCAGTATTTT
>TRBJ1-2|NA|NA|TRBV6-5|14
CASSYFEAHNGYTF
TGTGCCAGCTCTTACTTTGAGGCGCATAATGGCTACACCTTC
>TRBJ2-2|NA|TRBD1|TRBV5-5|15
CASNRGQGGTGELFF
TGTGCCAGTAACCGCGGACAGGGGGGCACCGGGGAGCTGTTTTTT
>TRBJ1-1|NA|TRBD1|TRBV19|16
CASSIFYRDRDTEAFF
TGTGCCAGTAGTATTTTCTATCGGGACAGGGACACTGAAGCTTTCTTT
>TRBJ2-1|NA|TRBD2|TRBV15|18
CATSRDTLTSGSINEQFF
TGTGCCACCAGCAGAGATACGCTAACTAGCGGGAGTATCAATGAGCAGTTCTTC
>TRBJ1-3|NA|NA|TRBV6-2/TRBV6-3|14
CASNSPTSGNTIYF
TGTGCCAGCAACAGCCCAACCTCTGGAAACACCATATATTTT
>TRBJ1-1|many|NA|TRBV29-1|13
CSVAGGQKTEAFF
TGCAGCGTTGCGGGGGGGCAAAAGACTGAAGCTTTCTTT
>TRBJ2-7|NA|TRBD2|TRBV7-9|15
CASSFSGTKAYEQYF
TGTGCCAGCAGCTTTTCGGGGACTAAAGCATACGAGCAGTACTTC
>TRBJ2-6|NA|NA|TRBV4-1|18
CAGSQDVTGITGANVLTF
TGCGCCGGCAGCCAGGATGTTACAGGGATCACTGGGGCCAACGTCCTGACTTTC
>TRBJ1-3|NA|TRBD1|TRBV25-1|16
CASSKRTGLPGNTIYF
TGTGCCAGCAGTAAAAGGACAGGGCTACCTGGAAACACCATATATTTT
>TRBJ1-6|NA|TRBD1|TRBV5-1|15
CASSLGLGTGRPLHF
TGCGCCAGCAGCCTAGGACTCGGGACAGGGAGACCCCTCCACTTT
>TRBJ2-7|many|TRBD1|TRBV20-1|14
CSARGGQGIYEQYF
TGCAGTGCTAGAGGGGGACAGGGCATCTACGAGCAGTACTTC
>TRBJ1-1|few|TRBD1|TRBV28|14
CASSDTTGRTEAFF
TGTGCCAGCAGCGACACGACAGGGAGGACTGAAGCTTTCTTT
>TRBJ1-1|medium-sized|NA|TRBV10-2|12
CASISRATEAFF
TGCGCCAGCATATCCAGGGCCACTGAAGCTTTCTTT
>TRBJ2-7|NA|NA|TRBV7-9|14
CASTQRAGRGEQYF
TGTGCCAGTACTCAACGAGCGGGCCGGGGCGAGCAGTACTTC
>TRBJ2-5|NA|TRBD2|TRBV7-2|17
CASSFGRRSGSKETQYF
TGTGCCAGCAGCTTCGGTAGGAGAAGCGGGAGTAAAGAGACCCAGTACTTC
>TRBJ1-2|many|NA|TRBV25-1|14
CASSEAGKRRGYTF
TGTGCCAGCAGTGAGGCGGGGAAACGGAGGGGCTACACCTTC
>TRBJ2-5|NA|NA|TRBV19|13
CASSPQGVETQYF
TGTGCCAGCTCCCCCCAGGGTGTGGAGACCCAGTACTTC
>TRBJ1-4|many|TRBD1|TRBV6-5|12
CASSPGTEKLFF
TGTGCCAGCAGTCCCGGGACAGAGAAACTGTTTTTT
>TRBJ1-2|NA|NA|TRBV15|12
CATSRAGSGNTF
TGTGCCACCAGCAGAGCGGGCTCTGGAAACACCTTC
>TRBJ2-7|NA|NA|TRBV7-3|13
CASSLNSYNEQYF
TGTGCCAGCAGCTTAAACTCCTACAATGAGCAGTACTTC
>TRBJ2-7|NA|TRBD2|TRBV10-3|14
CAILGGGYSYEQYF
TGTGCCATCCTGGGCGGGGGATACTCCTACGAGCAGTACTTC
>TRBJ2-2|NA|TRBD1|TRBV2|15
CASSFQGADTGELFF
TGTGCCAGCAGTTTCCAGGGGGCAGACACCGGGGAGCTGTTTTTT
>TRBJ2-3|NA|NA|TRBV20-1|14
CSASYGSGTDTQYF
TGCAGTGCTAGTTACGGGAGCGGCACAGATACGCAGTATTTT
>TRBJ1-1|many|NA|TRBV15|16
CATSRGLGYSRTEAFF
TGTGCCACCAGCAGAGGCCTCGGGTACAGCCGCACTGAAGCTTTCTTT
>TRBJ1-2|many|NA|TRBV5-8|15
CASSFGTPANYGYTF
TGTGCCAGCAGCTTCGGGACGCCGGCTAACTATGGCTACACCTTC
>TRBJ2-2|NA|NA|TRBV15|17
CATSRDPSRAFTGELFF
TGTGCCACCAGCAGAGATCCTAGCCGAGCGTTCACCGGGGAGCTGTTTTTT